The next 6 T cell receptor beta chains were all read from a single sample in a study of CD8+ T cells in alopecia areata. After isolation, RNA underwent reverse transcription to generate cDNA as the sequencing template. Method: immunoSEQ multiplex PCR; TCRdb's copy keeps in-frame clones and lacks some. Of roughly 73,000 clones in the sample, around 29% were seen once. Noted treatment: oral pan-JAK inhibitor, 5-10 mg twice daily. This specimen consisted of CD8+ T cells sorted from blood, obtained at week 4, from a patient treated with tofacitinib. Receptors were obtained from a human donor with alopecia areata.

V and J are TRBV9 and TRBJ2-7, with TRBD1 matching 8 bases. The CDR3 spans 15 residues. Unmatched junction bases numbered 10, after V lost 5 bases and J lost 3 bases. Germline CDR1 reads SGDLS; CDR2 reads YYNGEE. This CDR3 is CASSFPGQGLYEQYF. The CDR3 DNA sequence: TGTGCCAGCAGTTTCCCCGGACAGGGCCTCTACGAGCAGTACTTC.

V usage is TRBV29-1 and J usage is TRBJ1-1, with 7 bases identical to TRBD1. Germline V gives CDR1 SQVTM, CDR2 ANQGSEA. J was trimmed by 7 bases and V by 6 bases; bases with no gene match: 2. This CDR3 region has 10 residues. CDR3 region: CSVRDSEAFF. The CDR3 DNA is TGCAGCGTCCGGGACAGTGAAGCTTTCTTT.

In its sample, this clone was seen a few times. V usage is TRBV9 and J usage is TRBJ2-3, with D unresolved. Germline CDR1 is SGDLS and CDR2 is YYNGEE. The CDR3 loop spans 14 amino acids. Trimming pared 2 bases from V and 0 bases from J, leaving 7 bases between. Here the CDR3 reads CASSVSTSTDTQYF. DNA of the CDR3: TGTGCCAGCAGCGTTAGTACTAGCACAGATACGCAGTATTTT. The variable domain in full, completed from reference TRBV9 and TRBJ2-3, reads DSGVTQTPKHLITATGQRVTLRCSPRSGDLSVYWYQQSLDQGLQFLIQYYNGEERAKGNILERFSAQQFPDLHSELNLSSLELGDSALYFCASSVSTSTDTQYFGPGTRLTVL.

The table lists this clone with a few counts. The chain joins TRBV27 to TRBJ1-5; 7 bases line up with TRBD1. CDR1 and CDR2 (germline): MNHEY, SMNVEV (reference sequence). CDR3 length equals 14 residues. The V segment lost 5 bases and the J segment 1 base; nucleotides outside the gene matches: 2. The CDR3 spells CASSARGSNQPQHF. The DNA of the CDR3 is TGTGCCAGCAGTGCCAGGGGGAGCAATCAGCCCCAGCATTTT.

The gene calls are TRBV25-1 and TRBJ2-1; D remains unclear. The CDR3 sequence is 13 residues long. Germline V gene data show CDR1 as MGHDK and CDR2 as SYGVNS. V dropped 5 bases and J dropped 0 bases, with 5 bases sitting between them. The CDR3 sequence: CASSPISYNEQFF. CDR3 DNA: TGTGCCAGCAGTCCAATCTCCTACAATGAGCAGTTCTTC.

This clone was picked up a small number of times. The chain's CDR3 is CSVPDRVPPDTQYF. CDR3 in DNA: TGCAGCGTCCCCGATAGAGTTCCACCAGATACGCAGTATTTT. V gene TRBV29-1 combines with J gene TRBJ2-3; the D is unclear. Trimming took off 6 bases at V and 4 bases at J, with 17 bases between the two ends. Germline V gene lookup returns CDR1 SQVTM and CDR2 ANQGSEA. The CDR3 has 14 amino acids.